The rows below give T cell receptor beta chains drawn from one sample of a study of blood T cell repertoires in COVID-19. Here immunoSEQ multiplex PCR was the method, and the copy in TCRdb shows in-frame clones only, minus some. The sample lists roughly 380,000 clones, around 91% seen once, with about 1.6% in the top ten. The sample comprised peripheral blood. These receptors all stem from a woman aged 35 to 49 with COVID-19, enrolled during active disease. CDR3s include the opening cysteine and the closing phenylalanine or tryptophan. D genes are given only for firm matches. Clone sizes are given selectively: once, few, many, or a class where the clone is expanded.

clone_size | j_call | v_call | d_call | cdr3_aa | cdr3_nt
. | TRBJ1-2 | TRBV7-2 | . | CASSLTLALNYGYTF | TGTGCCAGCAGCTTAACATTAGCGCTAAACTATGGCTACACCTTC
. | TRBJ2-3 | TRBV7-3 | TRBD2 | CASSPQASGSGTDTQYF | TGTGCCAGCAGCCCCCAGGCTAGCGGGAGTGGCACAGATACGCAGTATTTT
. | TRBJ2-5 | TRBV24-1 | TRBD1 | CATSDLRQGGQETQYF | TGTGCCACCAGTGATTTGCGACAGGGGGGCCAAGAGACCCAGTACTTC
. | TRBJ1-2 | TRBV19 | . | CASSMWVRDKGYTF | TGTGCCAGTAGTATGTGGGTCAGGGATAAAGGCTACACCTTC
few | TRBJ1-6 | TRBV14 | . | CASSQTLGSPLHF | TGTGCCAGCAGCCAAACCCTAGGATCACCCCTCCACTTT
. | TRBJ2-2 | TRBV5-4 | TRBD1 | CASSTIQGAVGELFF | TGTGCCAGCAGCACAATACAGGGGGCGGTCGGGGAGCTGTTTTTT
. | TRBJ1-2 | TRBV5-1 | TRBD1 | CASSSGQGAYGYTF | TGCGCCAGCAGCTCAGGACAGGGGGCTTATGGCTACACCTTC
. | TRBJ1-6 | TRBV19 | TRBD1 | CASTSDRDSPLHF | TGTGCCAGTACCTCGGACAGGGATTCACCCCTCCACTTT
. | TRBJ1-6 | TRBV3-1/TRBV3-2 | TRBD1 | CASSSHWGQGSEENSPLHF | TGTGCCAGCAGCTCCCACTGGGGACAGGGGTCAGAAGAAAATTCACCCCTCCACTTT
few | TRBJ2-3 | TRBV19 | . | CASGQTYSTDTQYF | TGTGCCAGTGGACAGACTTATAGCACAGATACGCAGTATTTT
. | TRBJ1-5 | TRBV6-1 | TRBD1 | CASSALTGRLPQPQHF | TGTGCCAGCAGTGCGTTGACAGGGAGACTCCCACAGCCCCAGCATTTT
. | TRBJ1-3 | TRBV4-3 | TRBD1 | CASSQVTGGSGNTIYF | TGCGCCAGCAGCCAAGTCACAGGGGGCTCTGGAAACACCATATATTTT
. | TRBJ2-7 | TRBV27 | TRBD2 | CASSLLREGRYEQYF | TGTGCCAGCAGTTTACTTCGGGAGGGCCGCTACGAGCAGTACTTC
. | TRBJ2-5 | TRBV24-1 | . | CATSTTEPGNQETQYF | TGTGCCACCAGTACCACTGAACCAGGGAATCAAGAGACCCAGTACTTC
. | TRBJ1-2 | TRBV5-5 | TRBD1 | CASSSPGQVKENYGYTF | TGTGCCAGCAGCTCTCCGGGACAGGTAAAAGAGAACTATGGCTACACCTTC
. | TRBJ2-1 | TRBV3-1/TRBV3-2 | . | CASSLRDEQFF | TGTGCCAGCAGTCTGAGGGATGAGCAGTTCTTC
. | TRBJ2-7 | TRBV6-2/TRBV6-3 | . | CASSYAQGIYEQYF | TGTGCCAGCAGTTACGCGCAGGGGATCTACGAGCAGTACTTC
. | TRBJ1-2 | TRBV3-1/TRBV3-2 | TRBD1 | CASSHAGTGIYGYTF | TGTGCCAGCAGCCATGCCGGGACAGGGATCTATGGCTACACCTTC
. | TRBJ2-7 | TRBV25-1 | TRBD1 | CASSRRSGQLYEQYF | TGTGCCAGCAGTCGGAGGTCGGGACAGTTATACGAGCAGTACTTC
. | TRBJ1-4 | TRBV7-6 | . | CASSLSPGTNEKLFF | TGTGCCAGCAGCTTATCTCCGGGAACCAATGAAAAACTGTTTTTT
. | TRBJ2-7 | TRBV27 | . | CASSSSEGDTTYEQYF | TGTGCCAGCAGTTCCTCGGAAGGGGACACCACCTACGAGCAGTACTTC
. | TRBJ1-5 | TRBV18 | TRBD1 | CASSPFGQGMSNQPQHF | TGTGCCAGCTCACCATTCGGACAGGGTATGAGCAATCAGCCCCAGCATTTT
. | TRBJ2-3 | TRBV11-2 | . | CASRLAGSTDTQYF | TGTGCCAGCAGGCTCGCGGGGAGCACAGATACGCAGTATTTT
few | TRBJ1-6 | TRBV27 | TRBD1 | CASSVRQGAGGNSPLHF | TGTGCCAGCAGTGTCCGACAGGGGGCCGGGGGAAATTCACCCCTCCACTTT
. | TRBJ2-5 | TRBV27 | TRBD2 | CASSFLAGGRETQYF | TGTGCCAGCAGTTTCCTAGCGGGAGGTCGGGAGACCCAGTACTTC
. | TRBJ1-2 | TRBV30 | TRBD1 | CAWSLGGIFNYGYTF | TGTGCCTGGAGTTTAGGGGGCATCTTCAACTATGGCTACACCTTC
. | TRBJ2-2 | TRBV7-6 | . | CASSFRQSANTGELFF | TGTGCCAGCAGCTTCCGACAGAGCGCGAACACCGGGGAGCTGTTTTTT
once | TRBJ2-5 | TRBV14 | TRBD1 | CASSRDRDQETQYF | TGTGCCAGCAGCCGGGACAGGGACCAAGAGACCCAGTACTTC
. | TRBJ1-5 | TRBV3-1/TRBV3-2 | TRBD1 | CASSPTGPDQPQHF | TGTGCCAGCAGCCCGACAGGGCCTGATCAGCCCCAGCATTTT
once | TRBJ1-1 | TRBV7-2 | . | CASSFSDSQNTEAFF | TGTGCCAGCAGCTTTTCCGACAGCCAAAACACTGAAGCTTTCTTT
few | TRBJ2-7 | TRBV7-2 | TRBD1 | CASSPWDRGPYEQYF | TGTGCCAGCAGCCCCTGGGACAGGGGGCCCTACGAGCAGTACTTC
. | TRBJ2-4 | TRBV29-1 | . | CSVAGTWKKKGAKNIQYF | TGCAGCGTGGCTGGGACATGGAAAAAGAAGGGGGCCAAAAACATTCAGTACTTC
. | TRBJ2-2 | TRBV27 | . | CASSFLSGKGTGELFF | TGTGCCAGCAGTTTTTTGTCAGGGAAGGGGACCGGGGAGCTGTTTTTT
few | TRBJ2-5 | TRBV5-4 | TRBD1 | CASSLGQGQGLQTQYF | TGTGCCAGCAGCTTGGGACAGGGACAGGGGCTACAGACCCAGTACTTC
. | TRBJ2-7 | TRBV5-4 | TRBD2 | CASSWGGVINYEQYF | TGTGCCAGCAGCTGGGGAGGGGTGATTAACTACGAGCAGTACTTC
. | TRBJ2-1 | TRBV28 | TRBD2 | CASLKSGGRARNEQFF | TGTGCCAGCCTTAAGTCGGGCGGGAGGGCCCGAAATGAGCAGTTCTTC
. | TRBJ2-6 | TRBV7-9 | TRBD1 | CASSPGQGRYSGANVLTF | TGTGCCAGCAGCCCCGGACAGGGGAGGTACTCTGGGGCCAACGTCCTGACTTTC
. | TRBJ1-5 | TRBV19 | TRBD1 | CASRFRDRGDQPQHF | TGTGCCAGTAGGTTCCGGGACAGGGGTGATCAGCCCCAGCATTTT
. | TRBJ2-5 | TRBV7-8 | TRBD2 | CASSRGRGAETQYF | TGTGCCAGCAGCCGCGGGCGGGGGGCAGAGACCCAGTACTTC
once | TRBJ2-7 | TRBV30 | TRBD1 | CAWGKQGWSYEQYF | TGTGCCTGGGGGAAACAGGGGTGGTCCTACGAGCAGTACTTC
. | TRBJ1-1 | TRBV6-5 | . | CASSYGGANTEAFF | TGTGCCAGCAGTTACGGGGGGGCGAACACTGAAGCTTTCTTT
. | TRBJ1-2 | TRBV12-3/TRBV12-4 | . | CASSGRRYGYTF | TGTGCCAGCAGTGGCCGGAGGTATGGCTACACCTTC
. | TRBJ2-1 | TRBV6-5 | . | CASSYKSEQFF | TGTGCCAGCAGTTACAAGAGTGAGCAGTTCTTC
. | TRBJ2-7 | TRBV5-5 | . | CASSGGQIYEQYF | TGTGCCAGCAGCGGCGGACAGATCTACGAGCAGTACTTC
. | TRBJ1-2 | TRBV28 | TRBD1 | CASTSLGTGGIYGYTF | TGTGCCAGCACCTCCCTAGGGACAGGGGGCATCTATGGCTACACCTTC
. | TRBJ2-7 | TRBV3-1/TRBV3-2 | TRBD1 | CASKGQGYEQYF | TGTGCCAGCAAGGGACAGGGTTACGAGCAGTACTTC